One sample yielded the 30 T cell receptor beta chains listed below, sequenced in a study of shared clonotypes between healthy human individuals. Measured with immunoSEQ multiplex PCR; TCRdb has only the in-frame clones, and not every one. Of around 2.5 million clones in the sample, 93% are singletons; the top ten hold 0.36%. Material for sequencing was naive CD4+ T cells from PBMCs. Subset described: CD45RA+ positively selected. The receptors here all came from a young man in good health. Some clones in this sample may be carry-over from other donors' samples.

This chain joins TRBV30 and TRBJ2-1; D is perhaps TRBD1 (6 bases). Germline CDR1 and CDR2: GTSNPN and SVGIG (reference sequence). The CDR3 length is 14 residues. V lost 5 bases and J 4 bases, leaving 15 bases between the germline ends. The CDR3 is CAWQGFVGYNEQFF. CDR3 nucleotides: TGTGCCTGGCAGGGGTTTGTGGGTTACAATGAGCAGTTCTTC.

The chain employs TRBV7-2 and TRBJ2-2; no clear D. CDR1 and CDR2 (germline): SGHTA, FQGNSA. The CDR3 extends over 14 amino acids. V was trimmed by 1 base and J by 7 bases, leaving 10 bases between them. For the CDR3, the DNA is TGTGCCAGCAGCTTAGGGCTGGGCTACGGGGAGCTGTTTTTT. Its translation: CASSLGLGYGELFF.

This clone came up a few times. The chain combines TRBV19 with TRBJ1-2; D call uncertain. Between the trimmed V and J ends, which lost 5 bases and 4 bases, there was a span of 11 bases. In germline, CDR1 is LNHDA, CDR2 SQIVND (reference sequence). This CDR3 spans 13 amino acids. The CDR3: CASSPRRSYGYTF. The DNA of the CDR3 is TGTGCCAGTAGTCCTAGGAGAAGCTATGGCTACACCTTC.

J is TRBJ2-7 and V is TRBV7-2, with D unresolved. The CDR3 covers 15 residues. Per germline, CDR1 SGHTA and CDR2 FQGNSA. The V end was cut by 0 bases, the J end by 2 bases, with 11 bases between. The chain's CDR3 is CASSLAETPTYEQYF. DNA of the CDR3: TGTGCCAGCAGCTTAGCGGAGACACCTACCTACGAGCAGTACTTC. Looking up the rest from reference TRBV7-2 and TRBJ2-7 gives the full variable domain: GAGVSQSPSNKVTEKGKDVELRCDPISGHTALYWYRQSLGQGLEFLIYFQGNSAPDKSGLPSDRFSAERTGGSVSTLTIQRTQQEDSAVYLCASSLAETPTYEQYFGPGTRLTVT.

The chain uses TRBV28 and TRBJ1-2; D remains unclear. Germline V gene data show CDR1 as MDHEN and CDR2 as SYDVKM. CDR3 size: 13 residues. Trimming took 5 bases from V and 7 from J, leaving 14 bases between them. The DNA of the CDR3 is TGTGCCAGCAGTACCGATGCGAGGGCTGGCTACACCTTC. It encodes CASSTDARAGYTF.

This clone appeared once. This rearrangement joins TRBV28 to TRBJ2-1, with TRBD2 matching 11 bases. From germline, CDR1 is MDHEN and CDR2 SYDVKM. Germline trimming cut 6 bases from V and 1 base from J; bases unmatched to any gene: 8. The CDR3 is 17 residues long. The CDR3 DNA reads TGTGCCAGCAGGAGTCCGGGACTAGCGGCTTCCTACAATGAGCAGTTCTTC. This gives the protein CASRSPGLAASYNEQFF.

The chain is built from TRBV2 and TRBJ1-6; 7 nucleotides align to TRBD1. V shed 5 bases, J shed 7 bases, and the junction held 2 bases outside the gene matches. Germline V gene lookup returns CDR1 SNHLY and CDR2 FYNNEI. The CDR3 is 13 amino acids. The CDR3 nucleotides read TGTGCCAGCAGTCGGGACAGCAATTCACCCCTCCACTTT. Encoded protein: CASSRDSNSPLHF.

The CDR3 sequence is CASSVVAGDWTEAFF. The CDR3 nucleotides read TGTGCCAGCAGCGTAGTTGCGGGAGATTGGACTGAAGCTTTCTTT. The J gene is TRBJ1-1, the V gene TRBV9; D uncertain. There are 15 residues in the CDR3. V was cut by 0 bases and J by 5 bases, with 14 bases left in between. CDR1 is SGDLS and CDR2 is YYNGEE in the germline V gene.

The chain recombines TRBV5-8 with TRBJ1-1, with D possibly matching TRBD1 (6 bases). The length of the CDR3 is 12 residues. CDR1 and CDR2 from the germline V gene are SGHTS and YDEGEE. Trimming took off 2 bases at V and 7 bases at J, with 9 bases between the two ends. In DNA form, the CDR3 reads TGTGCCAGCAGCTTTCTGGACAGTGAAGCTTTCTTT. Translation: CASSFLDSEAFF.

The J gene is TRBJ2-4, the V gene TRBV28; weak D call: TRBD1 (8 bases). This CDR3 region has 18 residues. V was shortened by 6 bases and J by 2 bases, with 23 bases between the two germline ends. CDR1 and CDR2 (germline): MDHEN, SYDVKM. The CDR3 coding sequence is TGTGCCAGCAGGGGCACAGGGGGGGGAGATTGGACCAAAAACATTCAGTACTTC. It yields the protein CASRGTGGGDWTKNIQYF. The full variable domain, rest sourced from reference TRBV28 and TRBJ2-4, is DVKVTQSSRYLVKRTGEKVFLECVQDMDHENMFWYRQDPGLGLRLIYFSYDVKMKEKGDIPEGYSVSREKKERFSLILESASTNQTSMYLCASRGTGGGDWTKNIQYFGAGTRLSVL.

This clone showed up just once. The CDR3 reads CASRPGTGSVNEQFF. The CDR3 bases are TGCGCCAGCAGGCCCGGGACAGGGTCCGTAAATGAGCAGTTCTTC. The chain is built from TRBV5-1 and TRBJ2-1, with 9 nucleotides matching TRBD1. Germline values: CDR1 SGHRS, CDR2 YFSETQ. V gave up 5 bases and J gave up 7 bases; unmatched junction bases: 10. The CDR3 has 15 residues.

The rearrangement uses TRBV11-1 and TRBJ2-1; TRBD1 matches 7 bases. Trimming removed 4 bases from V and 2 bases from J; junction bases left unmatched: 11. Germline CDR1 reads SGHAT; CDR2 reads FQDESV (reference sequence). The CDR3 sequence is 17 residues long. The DNA for the CDR3 is TGTGCCAGCAGCTCCCCTGGTTCCGGGACAGCCTACAATGAGCAGTTCTTC. It yields the protein CASSSPGSGTAYNEQFF. Variable domain in full (rest from reference TRBV11-1 and TRBJ2-1): EAEVAQSPRYKITEKSQAVAFWCDPISGHATLYWYRQILGQGPELLVQFQDESVVDDSQLPKDRFSAERLKGVDSTLKIQPAELGDSAMYLCASSSPGSGTAYNEQFFGPGTRLTVL.

The J gene is TRBJ1-1, the V gene TRBV30; unclear D gene. Trimming pared 3 bases from V and 7 bases from J, leaving 12 bases between. Germline V lookup: CDR1 GTSNPN, CDR2 SVGIG (reference sequence). This CDR3 comprises 12 residues. CDR3 DNA sequence: TGTGCCTGGAGCCGCTTACAGTTTGAAGCTTTCTTT. Its protein product is CAWSRLQFEAFF.

CDR3 in DNA: TGTGCCAGCAGCCCAGCCGGGGGCGTGTATGGCTACACCTTC. It is translated as CASSPAGGVYGYTF. The chain has TRBV7-2 and TRBJ1-2, with a weak D call TRBD1 (6 bases). Germline CDR1 SGHTA, CDR2 FQGNSA. CDR3 length: 14 residues. V was cut by 5 bases and J by 5 bases, with 15 bases left in between.

CDR3 protein: CASSPHRLAVEQFF. CDR3 nucleotide sequence: TGTGCCAGCAGCCCACACCGGCTGGCGGTCGAGCAGTTCTTC. This chain links TRBV11-2 with TRBJ2-1; D remains unclear. CDR3 length: 14 residues. Germline V gene sequence: CDR1 SGHAT, CDR2 FQNNGV. V lost 5 bases, J lost 10 bases, and 18 bases lay in between. Filled out from reference TRBV11-2 and TRBJ2-1, the complete variable domain reads EAGVAQSPRYKIIEKRQSVAFWCNPISGHATLYWYQQILGQGPKLLIQFQNNGVVDDSQLPKDRFSAERLKGVDSTLKIQPAKLEDSAVYLCASSPHRLAVEQFFGPGTRLTVL.

This rearrangement joins TRBV6-5 to TRBJ2-7, with TRBD2 matching over 7 bases. Germline V gives CDR1 MNHEY, CDR2 SVGAGI. The CDR3 loop spans 14 amino acids. V shed 6 bases and J 1 base; nucleotides not matched to a gene: 6. CDR3: CASSRSGESYEQYF. The CDR3 bases are TGTGCCAGCAGCCGGAGCGGGGAATCCTACGAGCAGTACTTC.

V gene TRBV20-1 combines with J gene TRBJ2-7; no definite D call. Trimming cost V 3 bases and J 3 bases, with 6 bases left between them. This CDR3 is built from 11 residues. CDR1 is DFQATT and CDR2 is SNEGSKA in the germline V gene (reference sequence). The CDR3 DNA reads as TGCAGTGCTAGTCAAGACTACGAGCAGTACTTC. The encoded protein is CSASQDYEQYF.

V usage is TRBV7-2 and J usage is TRBJ2-3; 11 bases match TRBD2. This CDR3 has 13 residues. Looked up from germline, CDR1 is SGHTA and CDR2 is FQGNSA. V lost 4 bases, J lost 7 bases, and 1 base stayed unmatched. CDR3 in DNA: TGTGCCAGCAGCTCGACTAGCGGGAATACGCAGTATTTT. This encodes CASSSTSGNTQYF.

The V and J genes are TRBV6-5 and TRBJ2-1; D gene unclear. Germline CDR1 MNHEY, CDR2 SVGAGI. The CDR3 spans 15 residues. Trimming shortened V by 2 bases and J by 2 bases, and 10 bases separated the two germline ends. The CDR3 nucleotides read TGTGCCAGCAGTTACGCCGGGCGCCCCTACAATGAGCAGTTCTTC. Translating gives CASSYAGRPYNEQFF.

The chain couples TRBV6-5 to TRBJ2-3; the match to TRBD2 covers 8 bases. Germline V CDR1 and CDR2: MNHEY, SVGAGI. V lost 7 bases to trimming and J lost 0 bases; unmatched junction nucleotides: 6. CDR3 length: 15 amino acids. CDR3 coding DNA: TGTGCCAGCATGTCAGCGGGAGAAAGCACAGATACGCAGTATTTT. Its translation is CASMSAGESTDTQYF.

The chain carries TRBV7-9 and TRBJ1-1; no clear D. This CDR3 contains 15 residues. Germline assignment: CDR1 SEHNR and CDR2 FQNEAQ (reference sequence). The ends were cut back, 4 bases at V and 0 bases at J, with 12 bases in the middle. The CDR3 protein is CASSSQGMMNTEAFF. The DNA of the CDR3 is TGTGCCAGCAGCTCCCAAGGCATGATGAACACTGAAGCTTTCTTT.

The count of this clone is one. The rearrangement links TRBV7-2 to TRBJ1-3, with no clear D. Germline values: CDR1 SGHTA, CDR2 FQGNSA. The length of the CDR3 is 15 residues. Deletions cut 4 bases from V and 3 bases from J, with 13 bases between. Here the CDR3 reads CASSSLDLGGNTIYF. The CDR3 DNA is TGTGCCAGCAGCTCATTGGATCTGGGTGGAAACACCATATATTTT.

For this clone: The same CDR3 arises from other DNA sequences in this sample as well. The gene calls are TRBV4-2 and TRBJ1-5, with D possibly being TRBD1 (5 bases). CDR1 and CDR2 (germline): LGHNA, YNFKEQ. The V and J ends lost 4 bases and 4 bases respectively, with 8 bases between them. The CDR3 loop spans 13 amino acids. The CDR3 protein is CASSPGGNQPQHF. In nucleotides, the CDR3 is TGTGCCAGCAGCCCCGGGGGGAATCAGCCCCAGCATTTT.

The chain employs TRBV5-4 and TRBJ2-4; 14 bases agree with TRBD2. The V segment lost 0 bases and the J segment 0 bases; nucleotides outside the gene matches: 8. The CDR3 is 20 amino acids. Per the germline V gene, CDR1 is SGHNT and CDR2 is YYREEE (reference sequence). CDR3 loop: CASSLVQGTSGSLAKNIQYF. The CDR3 DNA follows: TGTGCCAGCAGCTTGGTACAGGGGACTAGCGGGAGCCTAGCCAAAAACATTCAGTACTTC.

A note on this clone: Other DNA sequences of this sample code for an identical CDR3. The chain employs TRBV30 and TRBJ1-6; 8 bases are a match to TRBD1. The CDR3 consists of 14 residues. V lost 3 bases, J lost 9 bases, and 7 bases stayed unmatched. The V gene's germline CDR1 is GTSNPN and CDR2 SVGIG (reference sequence). CDR3 sequence reads: CAWSGQGASSPLHF. CDR3 coding DNA: TGTGCCTGGAGCGGTCAGGGGGCAAGTTCACCCCTCCACTTT.

This chain uses TRBV6-6 with TRBJ1-1, with 7 positions matching TRBD1. Unmatched junction bases numbered 12, after V lost 5 bases and J lost 3 bases. The CDR3 has 16 residues. The germline CDR1 and CDR2 sequences are MNHNY and SVGAGI (reference sequence). CDR3 nucleotides: TGTGCCAGCAGTCCGCTAGCGACAGGGTGGCACACTGAAGCTTTCTTT. Its translation is CASSPLATGWHTEAFF.

The rearrangement links TRBV18 to TRBJ1-4, with a tentative D call TRBD1 (5 bases). Germline lookup yields CDR1 KGHSH and CDR2 LQKENI. The CDR3 sequence is 14 residues long. The V gene lost 3 bases and the J gene lost 8 bases, with 13 bases spanning the gap. The CDR3 sequence: CASSPDHRGEKLFF. CDR3 bases: TGTGCCAGCTCACCGGACCACCGGGGCGAAAAACTGTTTTTT.

The J gene is TRBJ2-1, the V gene TRBV5-1, with 14 bases identical to TRBD2. Trimming took 5 bases from V and 8 from J; bases not matched to a gene: 6. This CDR3 contains 15 residues. Germline V lookup: CDR1 SGHRS, CDR2 YFSETQ. CDR3 in DNA: TGCGCCAGCAGTCCTGGGACTAGCGGGAGCGATGAGCAGTTCTTC. Translated: CASSPGTSGSDEQFF.

For this clone: This same CDR3 is encoded by further DNA sequences in the sample. In DNA, the CDR3 is TGTGCCAGCTCACCATCCCAGAACAGCAATCAGCCCCAGCATTTT. Amino acid sequence: CASSPSQNSNQPQHF. The V gene is TRBV18, the J gene TRBJ1-5; no clear D. CDR1 is KGHSH and CDR2 is LQKENI in the germline V gene. The germline V and J ends were trimmed by 2 bases and 1 base, with 9 bases remaining between them. This CDR3 comprises 15 residues.

This chain connects TRBV28 to TRBJ2-7; no reliable D call. Germline V gene sequence: CDR1 MDHEN, CDR2 SYDVKM. Trimming stripped 3 bases from V and 0 bases from J, with 6 bases between. The CDR3 spans 13 residues. This CDR3 is CASSFGPSYEQYF. CDR3 bases: TGTGCCAGCAGTTTCGGCCCCTCCTACGAGCAGTACTTC. Based on the CDR3 plus reference TRBV28 and TRBJ2-7, the full variable domain is DVKVTQSSRYLVKRTGEKVFLECVQDMDHENMFWYRQDPGLGLRLIYFSYDVKMKEKGDIPEGYSVSREKKERFSLILESASTNQTSMYLCASSFGPSYEQYFGPGTRLTVT.